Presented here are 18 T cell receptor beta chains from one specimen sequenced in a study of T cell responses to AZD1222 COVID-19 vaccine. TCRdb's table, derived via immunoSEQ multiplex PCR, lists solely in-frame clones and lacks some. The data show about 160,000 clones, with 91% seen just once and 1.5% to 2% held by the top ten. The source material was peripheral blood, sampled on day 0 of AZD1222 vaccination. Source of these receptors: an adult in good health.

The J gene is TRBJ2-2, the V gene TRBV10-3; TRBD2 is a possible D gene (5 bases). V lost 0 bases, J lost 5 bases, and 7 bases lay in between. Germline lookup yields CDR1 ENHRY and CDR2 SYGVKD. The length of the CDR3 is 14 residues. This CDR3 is CAISESSGTGELFF. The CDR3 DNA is TGTGCCATCAGTGAGTCGTCGGGGACCGGGGAGCTGTTTTTT.

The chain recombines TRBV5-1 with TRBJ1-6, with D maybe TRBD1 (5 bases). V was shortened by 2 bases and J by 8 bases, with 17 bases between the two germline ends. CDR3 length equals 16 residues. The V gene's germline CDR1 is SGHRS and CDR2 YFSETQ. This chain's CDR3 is CASSFQTVTEDSPLHF. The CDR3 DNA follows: TGCGCCAGCAGCTTTCAAACCGTGACAGAAGATTCACCCCTCCACTTT.

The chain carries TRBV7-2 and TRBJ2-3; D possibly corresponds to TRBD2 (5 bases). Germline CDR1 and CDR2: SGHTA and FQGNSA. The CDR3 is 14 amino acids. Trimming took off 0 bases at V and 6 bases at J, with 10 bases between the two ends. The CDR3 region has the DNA TGTGCCAGCAGCTTAGCTCGGGGTTTGGATACGCAGTATTTT. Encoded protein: CASSLARGLDTQYF.

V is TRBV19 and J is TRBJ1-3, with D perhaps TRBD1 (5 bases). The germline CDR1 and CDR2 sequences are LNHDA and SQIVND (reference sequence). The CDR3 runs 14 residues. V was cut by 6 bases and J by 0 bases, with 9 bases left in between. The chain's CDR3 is CASSGGSSGNTIYF. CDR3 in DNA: TGTGCCAGTAGCGGGGGGAGCTCTGGAAACACCATATATTTT.

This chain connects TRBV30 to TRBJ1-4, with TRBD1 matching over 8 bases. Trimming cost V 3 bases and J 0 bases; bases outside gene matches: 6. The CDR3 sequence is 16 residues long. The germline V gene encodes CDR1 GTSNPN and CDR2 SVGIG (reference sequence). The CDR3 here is CAWRPGQGATNEKLFF. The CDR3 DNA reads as TGTGCCTGGAGACCCGGACAGGGAGCAACTAATGAAAAACTGTTTTTT. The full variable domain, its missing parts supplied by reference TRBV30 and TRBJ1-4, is SQTIHQWPATLVQPVGSPLSLECTVEGTSNPNLYWYRQAAGRGLQLLFYSVGIGQISSEVPQNLSASRPQDRQFILSSKKLLLSDSGFYLCAWRPGQGATNEKLFFGSGTQLSVL.

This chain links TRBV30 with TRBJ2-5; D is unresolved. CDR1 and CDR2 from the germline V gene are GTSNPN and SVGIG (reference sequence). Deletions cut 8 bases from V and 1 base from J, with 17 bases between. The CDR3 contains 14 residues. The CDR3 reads CALRGFGPQETQYF. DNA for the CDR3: TGTGCCCTGAGAGGTTTCGGCCCCCAAGAGACCCAGTACTTC.

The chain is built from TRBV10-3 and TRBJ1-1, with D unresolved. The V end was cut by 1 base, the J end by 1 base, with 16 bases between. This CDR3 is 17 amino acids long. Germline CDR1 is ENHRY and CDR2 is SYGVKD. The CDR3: CAISELEMNGPNTEAFF. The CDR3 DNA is TGTGCCATCAGTGAGTTAGAGATGAACGGTCCGAACACTGAAGCTTTCTTT.

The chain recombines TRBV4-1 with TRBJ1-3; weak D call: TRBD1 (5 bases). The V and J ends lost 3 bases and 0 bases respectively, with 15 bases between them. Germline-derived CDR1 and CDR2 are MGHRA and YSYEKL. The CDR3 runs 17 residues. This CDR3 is CASSQWTSGSSGNTIYF. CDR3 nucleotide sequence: TGCGCCAGCAGCCAGTGGACCTCAGGGAGCTCTGGAAACACCATATATTTT.

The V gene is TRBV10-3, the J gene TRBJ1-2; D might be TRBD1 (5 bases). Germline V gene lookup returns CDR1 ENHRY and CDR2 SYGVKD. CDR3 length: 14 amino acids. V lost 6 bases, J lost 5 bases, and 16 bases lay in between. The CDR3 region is CAIRHQGDAYGYTF. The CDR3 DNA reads TGTGCCATCAGGCACCAGGGAGATGCGTATGGCTACACCTTC.

As DNA, the CDR3 is TGTGCCAGCAGCTTTGGGGGGTACCAGCCCCAGCATTTT. The encoded protein is CASSFGGYQPQHF. V and J are TRBV5-5 and TRBJ1-5, with a possible D match to TRBD1 (5 bases). This CDR3 contains 13 residues. V dropped 2 bases and J dropped 7 bases, with 10 bases sitting between them. Germline V gene sequence: CDR1 SGHKS, CDR2 YYEKEE (reference sequence).

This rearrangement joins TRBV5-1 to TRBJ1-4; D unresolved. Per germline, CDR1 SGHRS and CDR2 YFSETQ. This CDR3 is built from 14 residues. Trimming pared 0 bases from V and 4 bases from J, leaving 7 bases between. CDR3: CASSLGQINEKLFF. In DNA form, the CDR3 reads TGCGCCAGCAGCTTGGGGCAGATTAATGAAAAACTGTTTTTT. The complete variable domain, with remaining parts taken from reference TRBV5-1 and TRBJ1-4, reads KAGVTQTPRYLIKTRGQQVTLSCSPISGHRSVSWYQQTPGQGLQFLFEYFSETQRNKGNFPGRFSGRQFSNSRSEMNVSTLELGDSALYLCASSLGQINEKLFFGSGTQLSVL.

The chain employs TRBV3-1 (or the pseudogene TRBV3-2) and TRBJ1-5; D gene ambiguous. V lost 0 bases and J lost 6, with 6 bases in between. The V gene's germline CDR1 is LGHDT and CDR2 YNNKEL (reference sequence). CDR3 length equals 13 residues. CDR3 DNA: TGTGCCAGCAGCCAAGATTGGGGTCAGCCCCAGCATTTT. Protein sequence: CASSQDWGQPQHF.

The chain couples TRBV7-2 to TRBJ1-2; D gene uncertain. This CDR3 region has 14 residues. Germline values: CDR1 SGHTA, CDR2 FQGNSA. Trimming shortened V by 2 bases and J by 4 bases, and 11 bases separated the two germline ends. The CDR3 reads CASSLSPTSYGYTF. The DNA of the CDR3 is TGTGCCAGCAGCTTATCACCAACCTCCTATGGCTACACCTTC.

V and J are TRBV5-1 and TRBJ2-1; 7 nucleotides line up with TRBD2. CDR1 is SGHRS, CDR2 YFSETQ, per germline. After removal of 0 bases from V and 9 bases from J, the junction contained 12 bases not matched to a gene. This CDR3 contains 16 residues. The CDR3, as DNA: TGCGCCAGCAGCTTGGCGGGGACTACCAATTCCGCTGAGCAGTTCTTC. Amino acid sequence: CASSLAGTTNSAEQFF.

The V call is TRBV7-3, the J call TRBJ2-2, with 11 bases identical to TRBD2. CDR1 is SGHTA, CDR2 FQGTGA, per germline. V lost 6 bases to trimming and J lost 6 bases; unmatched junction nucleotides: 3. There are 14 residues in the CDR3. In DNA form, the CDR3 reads TGTGCCAGCAGACCTAGCGGGAGGTCCGGGGAGCTGTTTTTT. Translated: CASRPSGRSGELFF.

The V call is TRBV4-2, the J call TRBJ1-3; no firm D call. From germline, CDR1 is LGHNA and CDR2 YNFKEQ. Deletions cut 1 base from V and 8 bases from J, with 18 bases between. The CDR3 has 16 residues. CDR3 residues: CASSQVTTRIVDTIYF. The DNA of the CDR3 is TGTGCCAGCAGCCAAGTTACGACCAGGATTGTGGACACCATATATTTT.

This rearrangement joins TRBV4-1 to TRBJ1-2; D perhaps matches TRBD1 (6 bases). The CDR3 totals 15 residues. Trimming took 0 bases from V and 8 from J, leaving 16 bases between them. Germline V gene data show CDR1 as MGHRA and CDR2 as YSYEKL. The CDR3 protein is CASSQEGGSLSGYTF. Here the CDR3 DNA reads TGCGCCAGCAGCCAAGAGGGGGGCAGTTTAAGCGGCTACACCTTC.

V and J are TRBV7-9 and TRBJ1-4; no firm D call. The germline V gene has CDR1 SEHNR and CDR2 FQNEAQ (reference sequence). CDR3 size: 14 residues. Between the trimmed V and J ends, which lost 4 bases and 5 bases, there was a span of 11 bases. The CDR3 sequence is CASSSNNGNEKLFF. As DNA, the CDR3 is TGTGCCAGCAGCTCCAATAACGGGAATGAAAAACTGTTTTTT.